This T cell receptor (beta chain) was identified during a study of shared clonotypes between healthy human individuals (dated by TCRdb to between 2020 and 2021). With respect to the entire study: The cohort included three men and a couple of women between 18 and 49 years of age. For each donor, three plates each were used for CD4 naive and CD4 memory, two plates were used for CD8 naive, and one plate was used for CD8 memory. To estimate repertoire size and how much clonotype sharing occurs between individuals, the study deeply sequenced the blood TCR repertoires of roughly 5 healthy adults. To increase sequencing depth and limit assay-specific biases, different laboratories used diverse techniques to prepare libraries and sequence TCR repertoires. Each donor's leukapheresis produced roughly between about 0.8 and 10 billion PBMCs.

Comment on this clone: Its antigen is still unknown. No much larger clonotype is one base removed from it; base qualities were not supplied.

The junction carries 21 bases between V and J, which are trimmed by 1 base and 2 bases respectively. Based on the germline V gene, the CDR1 and CDR2 sequences are SGHRS and YFSETQ. Its CDR3 holds 18 amino acids, cysteine through phenylalanine. Only CDR3 DNA is held: 54 bases, read in frame from base 1. CD8 naive samples consisted of CD45RO-negative cells that were positively selected for CCR7, yielding a CD45RA+CCR7+ population without TemRA cells. The donors were healthy, HIV-negative adults with no recently reported acute infections or vaccinations. Every donor was a Caucasian adult residing in Nashville, Tennessee, USA. Blood was obtained by leukapheresis, after which PBMCs were separated by Ficoll-Histopaque density gradient centrifugation and cryopreserved in liquid nitrogen vapor phase. Analytical flow cytometry was used to check the purity and quantity of each magnetically sorted T cell population. Genomic DNA was isolated from every sorted fraction and measured by UV absorbance on a Nanodrop 2000c.

Overall results and qualifications from the work: Naive subsets generally had larger estimated clonotype richness than memory subsets. The genetic and exposure-history diversity represented was limited by the small number of donors. Incomplete sequencing was indicated by rarefaction of sorted-subset datasets, despite the large sequencing depth. Sampling was limited to blood, and TCR repertoires in tissue likely differ from TCR repertoires in blood. Compared with non-shared clonotypes, clonotypes shared by all four sorted-subset donors had higher generation probabilities. About 5% of naive CD4, 3% to 4% of naive CD8, around 2.3% of memory CD4, and more than 0.35% of memory CD8 clonotypes were shared across four donors. Based on pairwise subsampling, the degree of clonotype sharing among donors was expected to be affected by sequencing depth.

Using the deep immunoSEQ assay, multiplex PCR amplified TCR CDR3 regions from genomic DNA. Genomic DNA extracted from each cell subset was distributed evenly over all wells of several immunoSEQ 96-well plates, and each plate served as one replicate. Each replicate PCR for sorted subsets received 200 ng genomic DNA, equal to about 30,000 T cell genomes. Purified libraries were quantified with a Qubit 3.0 fluorometer, sized on a Bioanalyzer 2100, and re-quantified with the KAPA Library Quantification kit. A separate single-read 150-cycle Illumina NextSeq 550 flow cell was used to sequence each immunoSEQ 96-well plate. Per the source publication's procedure: Because only junctional sequences without quality scores were contained in the immunoSEQ output, filtering matching that applied to full-length reads could not be performed. Sequences were annotated with PyIR, a Python wrapper for IgBLAST v1.9, using IMGT germline references to assign V/J genes and CDR3. Reads were filtered out if the reads had weak V/J assignments (E-value above 1e-6), no CDR3, stop codons, out-of-frame junctions, or ambiguous translated residues. A V3J clonotype was defined by an identical inferred V gene, J gene, and CDR3 amino acid sequence. Percentage overlap between repertoires was computed as shared unique clonotypes divided by the size of the smaller repertoire. Three approaches were used to assess repertoire richness: RTK rarefaction, the Chao1 estimator, and Recon v2.1 estimates of unobserved clonotypes. Generation probabilities were computed with OLGA for all TCRbeta clonotypes obtained by the gDNA method from four donors. The clones in this table, taken by TCRdb from immuneACCESS, are in-frame only. Not every clone is retained; where verified, under half of the shortfall comes from an unresolved V gene, and the cause of the rest is unknown. V and J calls and clone size are copied from that table; D and trimming were computed from the DNA. The sample has under 1 million clones on record, around 96% of them singletons. The ten largest clones capture under 0.3% of the sample.

This sequence uses TRBV5-1 and TRBJ2-5, with TRBD2 perhaps the D gene, on 5 matching bases. The TCR comes from a man aged 25 to 45 in good health. Sequenced material: naive CD8+ T cells sorted from blood. Interpreted using the paper, the cell subset or site label stands for: CD45RA+CCR7+. The CDR3 reads CASSLIGIAALGQETQYF. The DNA is TGCGCCAGCAGCTTGATCGGGATAGCCGCATTGGGACAAGAGACCCAGTACTTC.